The subject of this entry is one T cell receptor beta chain. Its target antigen remains unknown. The record has no base qualities; no much larger clone is one base away. Spanning cysteine to phenylalanine, the CDR3 consists of 16 amino acids. The sequence is cut down to CDR3 DNA, 48 bases in frame from base 1. V and J lose 1 base and 2 bases, and a span of 14 bases separates them. CDR1 SNHLY and CDR2 FYNNEI are derived from the germline V gene. Collaborating institutions collected whole blood in K2EDTA tubes following their own protocols. For TCRbeta analysis, collaborator samples were shipped as frozen whole blood, as isolated PBMCs, or as DNA extracted from either sample type. The immunoSEQ Assay, a bias-controlled multiplex PCR, was used to amplify TCRbeta CDR3 regions from genomic DNA. The original methods were these. Nucleated cell counts per sample were estimated from amplification of reference gene primers within the assay. To quantify the absolute abundance of each unique TCRbeta CDR3 rearrangement, sequence reads were collapsed and filtered. For each sample, productive Simpson clonality was calculated by taking the square root of Simpson's diversity index across productive rearrangements. What TCRdb holds here is the immuneACCESS table cut down to in-frame rearrangements. Part of the clones is not present; checked against another copy, under half of the missing clones reflect an unresolved V gene, and the others are unexplained. That table gives V, J and clone size, and the DNA gave D and trimming. The sample includes about 380,000 clones, with more than 65% observed a single time. The ten biggest clones cover 0.85% to 1.2% of the sample.

The data were obtained in a study of blood T cell repertoires in COVID-19 (TCRdb year 2020). About the investigation overall: Samples covering the acute and convalescent phases of COVID-19 were provided by collaborators in the United States, Italy and Spain. The material from the prospective study consisted of cDNA or gDNA derived from T cells, B-cell-depleted T cells, or PBMCs. The dataset comprised deeply sampled blood TCRbeta repertoires from subjects exposed to, actively infected with, or recovered from COVID-19. The repertoires were made available in a free public database intended to serve as a resource for research on the immune response to SARS-CoV-2. Samples were obtained from the ongoing ImmuneRACE study (first 160 participants) and from 950 to 1,500 subjects provided by 6 global collaborators. The sample metadata nearly always contained a de-identified subject ID, COVID-19 status, age in years and sex. HLA class I and class II types, where available, came from metadata supplied by the sample provider rather than from assay-based typing.

Study-wide findings and limitations: The quantity of clinical and demographic metadata differed by source and by participant and was supplied without curation.

The chain is assembled from TRBV2 and TRBJ1-2, and possibly TRBD1, on 6 matching bases. Source material: peripheral blood. The receptor was isolated from a human donor with acute or convalescent COVID-19. The donor label of this sample is uncertain. The DNA reads TGTGCCAGCAGTGAAGAGGGGGGGTTCGCAAACTATGGCTACACCTTC. The encoded protein is CASSEEGGFANYGYTF.